A selection of T cell receptor beta chains follows, all from one sample in a study of cytomegalovirus exposure and HLA in healthy donors. Using immunoSEQ multiplex PCR, the repertoire was profiled, and TCRdb retains in-frame clones only, with some absent. This table has approximately 120,000 clones, 80% to 90% appearing once. Sequencing was performed on PBMCs. The source of these receptors is a woman aged 25 to 39 in good health and CMV-seronegative. The CDR3 runs from the conserved cysteine through the conserved F or W. Fields, in order: D gene, J gene, clone size, V gene, CDR3 DNA, CDR3 protein. A D gene is named only where the DNA matches it firmly. The listing skips clone size in some rows; elsewhere it reads once, few, many or a size class.

>NA|TRBJ1-5|NA|TRBV18
TGTGCCAGCTCACCCGACAGATACCTTAATCAGCCCCAGCATTTT
CASSPDRYLNQPQHF
>TRBD1|TRBJ2-5|few|TRBV7-2
TGTGCCAGCAGCTGGGACAGGGGAGAGACCCAGTACTTC
CASSWDRGETQYF
>NA|TRBJ1-1|NA|TRBV25-1
TGTGCCAGCAGTATGGGGAGCGAAGCTTTCTTT
CASSMGSEAFF
>NA|TRBJ2-7|NA|TRBV11-2
TGTGCCAGCAGCCCCCTAACAGACGAGCAGTACTTC
CASSPLTDEQYF
>NA|TRBJ1-1|NA|TRBV5-1
TGCGCCAGCAGCACCGGACAGACGAACACTGAAGCTTTCTTT
CASSTGQTNTEAFF
>TRBD1|TRBJ1-1|NA|TRBV7-9
TGTGCCAGCAGCTTAGGTACAGGGGCGAACACTGAAGCTTTCTTT
CASSLGTGANTEAFF
>NA|TRBJ2-7|few|TRBV28
TGTGCCAGCACCCCCGGGACTGCGTCCTACGAGCAGTACTTC
CASTPGTASYEQYF
>TRBD1|TRBJ2-2|NA|TRBV2
TGTGCCAGCAGCAAGGACAGGACGAACACCGGGGAGCTGTTTTTT
CASSKDRTNTGELFF
>NA|TRBJ1-1|NA|TRBV10-3
TGTGCCATTCAGGGTGGCACTGAAGCTTTCTTT
CAIQGGTEAFF
>TRBD1|TRBJ2-7|NA|TRBV7-9
TGTGCCAGCAGCTCCCCCCCGGGACAGGGGATCTACGAGCAGTACTTC
CASSSPPGQGIYEQYF
>NA|TRBJ1-1|few|TRBV7-9
TGTGCCAGCAGCTTCCGCCGGGGGAATGGGGACACTGAAGCTTTCTTT
CASSFRRGNGDTEAFF
>NA|TRBJ2-7|NA|TRBV5-6
TGTGCCAGCAGCTTACAGGGTTTGGCCTACGAGCAGTACTTC
CASSLQGLAYEQYF
>NA|TRBJ2-2|NA|TRBV7-9
TGTGCCAGCAGCTTAATGGGGCACACCGGGGAGCTGTTTTTT
CASSLMGHTGELFF
>NA|TRBJ1-1|NA|TRBV11-3
TGTGCCAGCAGCGCCTTTGCGATGAACACTGAAGCTTTCTTT
CASSAFAMNTEAFF
>NA|TRBJ1-1|NA|TRBV6-5
TGTGCCAGCAGTTACTCCGGGGAGACTGAAGCTTTCTTT
CASSYSGETEAFF
>NA|TRBJ2-7|NA|TRBV27
TGTGCCAGCAGGGTCCCGGGAGCCTACGAGCAGTACTTC
CASRVPGAYEQYF
>NA|TRBJ2-7|NA|TRBV5-1
TGCGCCAGCAGCTTGAATTCGGGGTCCTCCTACGAGCAGTACTTC
CASSLNSGSSYEQYF
>NA|TRBJ1-4|NA|TRBV5-1
TGCGCCAGCAGCCGGGACTTTAATGAAAAACTGTTTTTT
CASSRDFNEKLFF
>NA|TRBJ1-1|NA|TRBV9
TGTGCCAGCAGCGTAACAGGGATATCGGACACTGAAGCTTTCTTT
CASSVTGISDTEAFF
>NA|TRBJ1-1|NA|TRBV5-1
TGCGCCAGCAGCCCGAGGGGTCTAGCGGAGAACACTGAAGCTTTCTTT
CASSPRGLAENTEAFF
>TRBD2|TRBJ2-3|once|TRBV9
TGTGCCAGCAGCGAAATAGCGGGCTTCACAGATACGCAGTATTTT
CASSEIAGFTDTQYF
>TRBD1|TRBJ1-2|NA|TRBV5-4
TGTGCCAGCAGCCGGACAGGGGAGGGCTATGGCTACACCTTC
CASSRTGEGYGYTF
>NA|TRBJ1-2|few|TRBV6-5
TGTGCCAGCAGTTACCCCGGGGCCCAAGGGGGTGGCTACACCTTC
CASSYPGAQGGGYTF
>NA|TRBJ1-4|NA|TRBV21-1
TGTGCCAGCAGCAAAGTGGTAAGAGCAAAAGCCCCTAAAAAACTGTTTTTT
CASSKVVRAKAPKKLFF
>TRBD2|TRBJ2-7|NA|TRBV25-1
TGTGCCAGCAGTGCCCAGCGGGAATTCACCTACGAGCAGTACTTC
CASSAQREFTYEQYF
>NA|TRBJ1-2|NA|TRBV7-9
TGTGCCAGCAGCTTAGGTATAAGGGGCATCTATGGCTACACCTTC
CASSLGIRGIYGYTF
>TRBD1|TRBJ1-2|once|TRBV11-2
TGTGCCAGCAGTCCAACCGGGACAGGGGGCGCTTACTATGGCTACACCTTC
CASSPTGTGGAYYGYTF
>NA|TRBJ2-1|NA|TRBV5-1
TGCGCCAGCACACGACAGTACCCATACAATGAGCAGTTCTTC
CASTRQYPYNEQFF
>NA|TRBJ2-2|NA|TRBV5-1
TGCGCCAGCAGCTTGTCCCTAGCGACCGGGGAGCTGTTTTTT
CASSLSLATGELFF
>TRBD1|TRBJ1-3|NA|TRBV15
TGTGCCACCAGCAGTCAGGGGGCCTCTGGAAACACCATATATTTT
CATSSQGASGNTIYF
>NA|TRBJ1-3|NA|TRBV5-5
TGTGCCAGCAGCTTGAATGTGGGCCCCCCCGGGGACACCATATATTTT
CASSLNVGPPGDTIYF
>NA|TRBJ2-1|NA|TRBV6-5
TGTGCCAGCAGTTACTCCCCTGCCTACAATGAGCAGTTCTTC
CASSYSPAYNEQFF
>NA|TRBJ1-1|NA|TRBV5-1
TGCGCCAGCAGCTTGGCCGAGACCGGGTTCACTGAAGCTTTCTTT
CASSLAETGFTEAFF
>TRBD1|TRBJ1-5|NA|TRBV4-1
TGCGCCAGCAGCCAGGCCGGGACAGGAAATCAGCCCCAGCATTTT
CASSQAGTGNQPQHF
>TRBD2|TRBJ2-5|NA|TRBV9
TGTGCCAGCAGCGTGGGAATGACTAGCGGGGGCCAAGAGACCCAGTACTTC
CASSVGMTSGGQETQYF
>NA|TRBJ1-1|NA|TRBV5-1
TGCGCCAGCAGCTTGGCGGGGAACACTGAAGCTTTCTTT
CASSLAGNTEAFF
>NA|TRBJ2-2|NA|TRBV1
TGCACCAGCAGCCTGGGCAGTTCGAACACCGGGGAGCTGTTTTTT
CTSSLGSSNTGELFF
>NA|TRBJ1-1|NA|TRBV11-3
TGTGCCAGCAGCTTAAGGCAGGGGAACACTGAAGCTTTCTTT
CASSLRQGNTEAFF
>TRBD2|TRBJ2-3|once|TRBV6-5
TGTGCCAGCAGTTTGGCCCGCGGGAGCAAAGATACGCAGTATTTT
CASSLARGSKDTQYF
>NA|TRBJ2-7|NA|TRBV9
TGTGCCAGCAGTCCGGGTCCCATGAGCTCCTACGAGCAGTACTTC
CASSPGPMSSYEQYF
>NA|TRBJ2-2|NA|TRBV29-1
TGCAGCGTCGCCAGGGTTCGGACCGGGGAGCTGTTTTTT
CSVARVRTGELFF
>TRBD2|TRBJ2-1|NA|TRBV27
TGTGCCAGCAGCCAGCGGGGGGCAAAATACAATGAGCAGTTCTTC
CASSQRGAKYNEQFF
>TRBD1|TRBJ1-5|NA|TRBV27
TGTGCCAGCAGTTCAAGGACAGGGGCCCATCAGCCCCAGCATTTT
CASSSRTGAHQPQHF
>TRBD1|TRBJ1-4|NA|TRBV6-5
TGTGCCAGCAGTTCTTACGGGACAGGGGAAAAACTGTTTTTT
CASSSYGTGEKLFF
>TRBD2|TRBJ2-1|NA|TRBV5-6
TGTGCCAGCAGCTTTGACCACGGGAGGACCTTCAATGAGCAGTTCTTC
CASSFDHGRTFNEQFF
>TRBD1|TRBJ2-2|NA|TRBV19
TGTGCCAGTAGACAGGGGGCCGGGGAGCTGTTTTTT
CASRQGAGELFF
>NA|TRBJ2-2|few|TRBV2
TGTGCCAGCAGACTTTGGGGGGGCTTCGTCGGGGAGCTGTTTTTT
CASRLWGGFVGELFF
>NA|TRBJ1-4|NA|TRBV18
TGTGCCAGCTCGCTCTCCGTCATGTTCATCGGGACTAATGAAAAACTGTTTTTT
CASSLSVMFIGTNEKLFF
>TRBD2|TRBJ2-1|NA|TRBV5-1
TGCGCCAGCAGCTTGGCGGGGACTAGTGGCTATGAGCAGTTCTTC
CASSLAGTSGYEQFF